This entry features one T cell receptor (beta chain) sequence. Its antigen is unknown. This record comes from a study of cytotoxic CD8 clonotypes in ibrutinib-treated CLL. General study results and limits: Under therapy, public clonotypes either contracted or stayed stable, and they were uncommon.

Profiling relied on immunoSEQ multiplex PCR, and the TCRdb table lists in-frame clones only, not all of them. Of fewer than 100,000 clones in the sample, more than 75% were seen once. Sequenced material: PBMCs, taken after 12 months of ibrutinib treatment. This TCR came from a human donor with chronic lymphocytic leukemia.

The CDR3 nucleotides are TGCGCCAGCAGCCCGGGCCAGCCCGGGGACGAGCAGTACTTC. Translation gives CASSPGQPGDEQYF. The V call is TRBV5-1, the J call TRBJ2-7, with D perhaps matching TRBD2 (5 bases). CDR1 is SGHRS, CDR2 YFSETQ, per germline. This CDR3 has 14 residues. The V end lost 4 bases, the J end lost 5 bases, and 16 bases lay between the germline ends.